A single sample gave rise to the 12 T cell receptor beta chains below, sequenced in a study of CDR3 diversity in severe acne (dated by TCRdb to about 2019). The method was PCR. The sequencing machine was an Illumina HiSeq 2000. TCRdb trimmed public reads at Q25 via fastp, called clones via MiXCR and kept in-frame beta chains. Each record represents a unique CDR3 protein, reported with the most common genes and DNA among its rows. A total of over 90,000 distinct CDR3 sequences appear in this sample, under 60% of them only once. The ten largest clonotypes hold roughly an eighth of the sample. Sequencing used blood. The receptors were gathered from a male donor with acne.

This clonotype was detected many times. The chain couples TRBV4-1 to TRBJ2-5; no clear D. The CDR3 totals 13 residues. Trimming took 3 bases from V and 4 from J, leaving 9 bases between them. Germline V gene sequence: CDR1 MGHRA, CDR2 YSYEKL. DNA of the CDR3: TGCGCCAGCAGCCACCTCACGCCAGAGACCCAGTACTTC. This sequence encodes CASSHLTPETQYF.

This clonotype was detected ten times or more. V and J are TRBV9 and TRBJ1-5, with D unresolved. Trimming stripped 3 bases from V and 2 bases from J, with 9 bases between. The length of the CDR3 is 14 residues. CDR1 is SGDLS, CDR2 YYNGEE, per germline. CDR3 amino acids: CASSEEVGNQPQHF. CDR3 nucleotides: TGTGCCAGCAGCGAGGAAGTGGGCAATCAGCCCCAGCATTTT.

This clonotype was found many times. The V call is TRBV6-2 or TRBV6-3, the J call TRBJ2-7; tentative D call: TRBD1 (7 bases). This CDR3 spans 14 amino acids. Germline CDR1 and CDR2: MNHEY and SVGEGT. Trimming removed 5 bases from V and 2 bases from J, with 13 bases in between. This CDR3 reads CASSGGDRPYEQYF. The CDR3 region has the DNA TGTGCCAGCAGTGGCGGGGACAGACCCTACGAGCAGTACTTC.

J is TRBJ1-1 and V is TRBV28, with TRBD1 matching over 9 bases. This CDR3 region has 16 residues. The ends lost 4 bases at V and 2 bases at J; junction bases unmatched: 8. CDR1 is MDHEN, CDR2 SYDVKM, per germline. This CDR3 is CASSSGTGTFNTEAFF. The DNA for the CDR3 is TGTGCCAGCAGTTCCGGGACAGGGACTTTTAACACTGAAGCTTTCTTT. Together with reference TRBV28 and TRBJ1-1, the CDR3 gives the full variable domain: DVKVTQSSRYLVKRTGEKVFLECVQDMDHENMFWYRQDPGLGLRLIYFSYDVKMKEKGDIPEGYSVSREKKERFSLILESASTNQTSMYLCASSSGTGTFNTEAFFGQGTRLTVV.

CDR3 sequence reads: CSVASSGRAAETQYF. The CDR3 DNA sequence: TGCAGCGTTGCGTCTAGCGGGAGGGCCGCTGAGACCCAGTACTTC. This chain joins TRBV29-1 and TRBJ2-5, with 12 bases lining up with TRBD2. Trimming at V came to 4 bases and at J to 5 bases, leaving 8 bases not matched to a gene. CDR3 size: 15 residues. Germline V CDR1 and CDR2: SQVTM, ANQGSEA. Full variable domain (missing parts from reference TRBV29-1 and TRBJ2-5): SAVISQKPSRDICQRGTSLTIQCQVDSQVTMMFWYRQQPGQSLTLIATANQGSEATYESGFVIDKFPISRPNLTFSTLTVSNMSPEDSSIYLCSVASSGRAAETQYFGPGTRLLVL.

The table lists this clonotype with many counts. The V and J genes are TRBV6-5 and TRBJ1-5; the match to TRBD1 covers 7 bases. Germline assignment: CDR1 MNHEY and CDR2 SVGAGI. V lost 7 bases and J lost 5; bases outside the gene matches: 5. The CDR3 contains 13 residues. The CDR3 coding sequence is TGTGCCAGCATCCATGACAGGGATCAGCCCCAGCATTTT. This translates into CASIHDRDQPQHF.

The gene calls are TRBV7-2 and TRBJ1-2; 7 bases line up with TRBD1. The CDR3 is made up of 14 amino acids. V was clipped by 5 bases and J by 4 bases; unmatched bases: 7. From germline, CDR1 is SGHTA and CDR2 FQGNSA. The CDR3 loop reads CASSAQGMTYGYTF. The CDR3 DNA reads TGTGCCAGCAGCGCACAGGGGATGACCTATGGCTACACCTTC.

This clonotype was observed many times. The chain combines TRBV12-3 or TRBV12-4 with TRBJ2-2, with a tentative D call TRBD1 (6 bases). This CDR3 contains 12 residues. Trimming removed 6 bases from V and 6 bases from J, with 8 bases in between. This CDR3 is CASRDSSGELFF. The CDR3 nucleotides are TGTGCCAGCAGGGACAGTTCCGGGGAGCTGTTTTTT.

By share, this clonotype ranks as medium-sized. The chain is built from TRBV2 and TRBJ1-1; possibly TRBD1 for D (5 bases). CDR3 length equals 14 residues. Germline CDR1 SNHLY, CDR2 FYNNEI. V was pared by 6 bases and J by 0 bases, with 11 bases between. CDR3 sequence reads: CASRGDGLNTEAFF. The CDR3 region has the DNA TGTGCCAGCAGGGGGGACGGACTGAACACTGAAGCTTTCTTT.

Many counts were recorded for this clonotype. This rearrangement joins TRBV9 to TRBJ2-2, with D possibly matching TRBD1 (6 bases). V shed 0 bases and J shed 7 bases, with 16 bases lying between them. The CDR3 spans 16 residues. Germline V gives CDR1 SGDLS, CDR2 YYNGEE. CDR3 DNA: TGTGCCAGCAGCGTAGGAGGCTGGGGGCTTGGCGGGGAGCTGTTTTTT. It is translated as CASSVGGWGLGGELFF.

This clonotype has just a few counts. J is TRBJ1-2 and V is TRBV9, with TRBD1 matching 7 bases. The V gene end was trimmed by 7 bases and the J gene end by 8 bases; junction bases not matched to a gene: 14. This CDR3 is 14 amino acids long. Germline V gene sequence: CDR1 SGDLS, CDR2 YYNGEE. This CDR3 reads CASASHGTVEGYTF. In nucleotides, the CDR3 is TGTGCCAGCGCTTCGCACGGGACAGTGGAGGGCTACACCTTC. Full variable domain (rest looked up from reference TRBV9 and TRBJ1-2): DSGVTQTPKHLITATGQRVTLRCSPRSGDLSVYWYQQSLDQGLQFLIQYYNGEERAKGNILERFSAQQFPDLHSELNLSSLELGDSALYFCASASHGTVEGYTFGSGTRLTVV.

This clonotype has a count of ten or more. The CDR3, as DNA: TGCAGTGCTCGCCACGGGACAGGGTTTACCGGGGAGCTGTTTTTT. Protein sequence: CSARHGTGFTGELFF. The chain employs TRBV20-1 and TRBJ2-2; 9 bases are a match to TRBD1. The CDR3 contains 15 residues. Per germline, CDR1 DFQATT and CDR2 SNEGSKA (reference sequence). V was clipped by 5 bases and J by 5 bases; unmatched bases: 9.